These 20 T cell receptor beta chains came from one sample sequenced in a study of T cell repertoires in cytomegalovirus infection. Which antigens these TCRs recognize remains unknown. One entry per CDR3 protein results from TCRdb running MiXCR on the reads. The sample lists some 940,000 distinct CDR3 sequences; 30% to 40% were seen once. The sample was cultured CD8+ T cells from PBMCs, taken from culture after CMV antigen stimulation. These receptors all stem from a human donor in good health (CMV status not recorded). Some clones in this sample may be carry-over from other donors' samples.

This clonotype turned up a few times. This chain joins TRBV7-6 and TRBJ1-1, with a weak D call TRBD1 (5 bases). V lost 5 bases and J lost 0, with 16 bases in between. The germline CDR1 and CDR2 sequences are SGHVS and FNYEAQ. The CDR3 is 16 residues long. The CDR3 DNA sequence: TGTGCCAGCAGCCGTTCGACAGTATTAATGAACACTGAAGCTTTCTTT. Translating it yields CASSRSTVLMNTEAFF.

The gene calls are TRBV9 and TRBJ2-1; D possibly matches TRBD1 or TRBD2 (5 bases each). The CDR3 is 14 residues long. Germline loops: CDR1 SGDLS, CDR2 YYNGEE. V was trimmed by 4 bases and J by 9 bases, leaving 17 bases between them. In DNA, the CDR3 is TGTGCCAGCAGCCCCGGGGACGGTGGAGGTGAGCAGTTCTTC. It encodes CASSPGDGGGEQFF.

This clonotype was counted a few times. The V call is TRBV6-2 or TRBV6-3, the J call TRBJ1-1; no definite D call. V shed 1 base and J shed 6 bases, with 15 bases lying between them. Germline CDR1 is MNHEY and CDR2 is SVGEGT. The CDR3 has 15 amino acids. CDR3 nucleotides: TGTGCCAGCAGTTACTTAAACCCCGGTGGGGCTGAAGCTTTCTTT. It encodes CASSYLNPGGAEAFF.

V usage is TRBV29-1 and J usage is TRBJ1-2; D is uncertain. Trimming removed 5 bases from V and 6 bases from J, with 7 bases in between. This CDR3 is 10 amino acids long. The germline V gene has CDR1 SQVTM and CDR2 ANQGSEA. The CDR3 loop reads CSVRADGYTF. The CDR3 DNA follows: TGCAGCGTTCGGGCGGATGGCTACACCTTC.

This clonotype has ten or more counts. The rearrangement links TRBV7-2 to TRBJ1-5; D is undetermined. The CDR3 covers 11 residues. Trimming cost V 9 bases and J 3 bases, with 6 bases left between them. Germline lookup yields CDR1 SGHTA and CDR2 FQGNSA. In DNA, the CDR3 is TGTGCCAGTGGCTTCAATCAGCCCCAGCATTTT. Translated: CASGFNQPQHF.

In its sample, this clonotype was seen a few times. The CDR3, as DNA: TGTGCCAGCAGCGTAGCAGGCAGGGGGGACACTGAAGCTTTCTTT. It is translated as CASSVAGRGDTEAFF. The rearrangement uses TRBV9 and TRBJ1-1, with TRBD1 matching 7 bases. This CDR3 contains 15 residues. V trimming: 0 bases; J trimming: 3 bases; junction bases outside the gene matches: 5. Germline V gives CDR1 SGDLS, CDR2 YYNGEE.

This clonotype has only a few counts. The rearrangement uses TRBV24-1 and TRBJ2-2; 13 positions match TRBD2. Trimming cost V 0 bases and J 1 base; bases outside gene matches: 4. The CDR3 contains 19 residues. The germline CDR1 and CDR2 sequences are KGHDR and SFDVKD. The CDR3 loop reads CATSDLKGLAGKNTGELFF. CDR3 DNA sequence: TGTGCCACCAGTGATTTGAAGGGACTAGCGGGGAAGAACACCGGGGAGCTGTTTTTT.

V usage is TRBV20-1 and J usage is TRBJ2-7; D is uncertain. The CDR3 is 16 residues long. CDR1 DFQATT and CDR2 SNEGSKA come from the germline V gene (reference sequence). Trimming took off 0 bases at V and 0 bases at J, with 15 bases between the two ends. CDR3 DNA: TGCAGTGCTAGAGATCTCGGTGGCGGATCCTCCTACGAGCAGTACGTC. Residues: CSARDLGGGSSYEQYV.

This clonotype was observed a few times. The chain carries TRBV7-9 and TRBJ2-7, with 9 bases lining up with TRBD1. The length of the CDR3 is 15 residues. The V and J ends lost 5 bases and 4 bases, in that order; junction bases with no gene match: 9. Germline loops: CDR1 SEHNR, CDR2 FQNEAQ (reference sequence). The CDR3 DNA reads as TGTGCCAGCAGCGGTACAGGGGGCGCGAGGTACGAGCAGTACTTC. It is translated as CASSGTGGARYEQYF.

The chain carries TRBV4-1 and TRBJ1-1, with a weak D call TRBD1 (5 bases). The CDR3 has 14 residues. The germline gives CDR1 MGHRA, CDR2 YSYEKL. Trimming removed 0 bases from V and 6 bases from J, with 11 bases in between. In DNA, the CDR3 is TGCGCCAGCAGCCAAGATGGAGAGGGACCTGAAGCTTTCTTT. The encoded protein is CASSQDGEGPEAFF.

The V gene is TRBV7-9, the J gene TRBJ2-5; D remains ambiguous. This CDR3 is built from 14 residues. Trimming removed 8 bases at V and 3 bases at J, with 16 bases between. CDR1 and CDR2 (germline): SEHNR, FQNEAQ (reference sequence). CDR3 in amino acids: CASALVGSKETQYF. The CDR3 nucleotides are TGTGCCAGCGCGCTGGTGGGCAGTAAAGAGACCCAGTACTTC.

This clonotype has at least ten counts. This chain links TRBV7-8 with TRBJ1-4, with 9 bases fitting TRBD1. The germline gives CDR1 SGHVS, CDR2 FQNEAQ. This CDR3 region has 15 residues. V shed 5 bases, J shed 8 bases, and the junction held 9 bases outside the gene matches. CDR3 nucleotides: TGTGCCAGCAGCACCCGGACAGGGGTGGGGGAAAAACTGTTTTTT. Encoded protein: CASSTRTGVGEKLFF.

Many counts were recorded for this clonotype. This chain links TRBV4-3 with TRBJ2-3, with TRBD1 identical over 12 bases. This CDR3 spans 17 amino acids. Germline CDR1 LGHNA, CDR2 YSLEER. V was pared by 0 bases and J by 6 bases, with 7 bases of the junction left unmatched. DNA for the CDR3: TGCGCCAGCAGCCAAGAGGTCCGGGACAGGGGGCGCGATACGCAGTATTTT. Its translation: CASSQEVRDRGRDTQYF.

On this clonotype itself: One end of the junction is discordant with germline, which a read error may explain. The rearrangement joins TRBV12-3 or TRBV12-4 to TRBJ1-1; D perhaps matches TRBD1 (5 bases). The CDR3 extends over 20 amino acids. The DNA of the CDR3 is TGTGCCAACAGTGGGGGTGGGAGCTACAACTTACGACACGTGAACACTGAAGCTTTCTTT. Protein product: CANSGGGSYNLRHVNTEAFF.

The chain uses TRBV6-1 and TRBJ1-6; tentatively, D is TRBD1 (5 bases). CDR3 length equals 15 residues. Trimming pared 5 bases from V and 4 bases from J, leaving 12 bases between. From germline, CDR1 is MNHNS and CDR2 SASEGT. CDR3 in amino acids: CASSTIGGYNSPLHF. The CDR3 nucleotides read TGTGCCAGCAGTACAATTGGGGGGTATAATTCACCCCTCCACTTT.

This clonotype was seen ten or more times. The genes are TRBV11-2 and TRBJ2-3; 10 bases map to TRBD2. The ends lost 4 bases at V and 0 bases at J; junction bases unmatched: 4. The CDR3 is 16 amino acids. The germline CDR1 and CDR2 sequences are SGHAT and FQNNGV. Here the CDR3 DNA reads TGTGCCAGCAGCTATTCAGCGGGGGGGAGCACAGATACGCAGTATTTT. Its protein product is CASSYSAGGSTDTQYF. The full variable domain, rest sourced from reference TRBV11-2 and TRBJ2-3, is EAGVAQSPRYKIIEKRQSVAFWCNPISGHATLYWYQQILGQGPKLLIQFQNNGVVDDSQLPKDRFSAERLKGVDSTLKIQPAKLEDSAVYLCASSYSAGGSTDTQYFGPGTRLTVL.

This clonotype was counted a few times. The J gene is TRBJ2-3, the V gene TRBV15, with 8 bases identical to TRBD2. Trimming took 1 base from V and 4 from J; bases not matched to a gene: 4. CDR3 size: 15 residues. Germline CDR1 reads LNHNV; CDR2 reads YYDKDF (reference sequence). The CDR3 coding sequence is TGTGCCACCAGCAGAGGACGGGGGGGGGCAGATACGCAGTATTTT. It encodes CATSRGRGGADTQYF.

The chain carries TRBV20-1 and TRBJ2-4; tentative D call: TRBD2 (7 bases). In germline, CDR1 is DFQATT, CDR2 SNEGSKA (reference sequence). This CDR3 is 15 amino acids long. V was trimmed by 3 bases and J by 3 bases, leaving 15 bases between them. In nucleotides, the CDR3 is TGCAGTGCTAGTTCAGAGGGGGGGGGCAAAAACATTCAGTACTTC. Translating it yields CSASSEGGGKNIQYF.

This clonotype was counted a single time. The chain uses TRBV6-1 and TRBJ2-7; D assignment may be TRBD1 or TRBD2 (5 bases each). The CDR3 consists of 15 residues. Germline lookup yields CDR1 MNHNS and CDR2 SASEGT. V lost 7 bases to trimming and J lost 3 bases, with 19 bases between them. This CDR3 reads CASTLDRDHYYEQYV. The CDR3 coding sequence is TGTGCCAGCACCTTGGACCGGGACCATTACTACGAGCAGTACGTC.

As for this clonotype: At one of its ends the junction is not consistent with the germline gene, which may arise from a read error. The rearrangement links TRBV7-4 to TRBJ2-5; the D gene could be TRBD1 or TRBD2 (5 bases each). Germline-derived CDR1 and CDR2 are SGHVT and SQSDAQ. The length of the CDR3 is 15 residues. This CDR3 is CANSLLGEGQETQYF. In nucleotides, the CDR3 is TGTGCCAACAGCTTATTGGGGGAAGGACAAGAGACCCAGTACTTC.